This T cell receptor beta chain was recorded in a study of CD8+CD57+ T cells in acquired aplastic anemia. Patients included in sequencing had previously demonstrated CD8+CD57+ cell expansion by flow cytometry. For CDR3 and TCR beta VDJ profiling, genomic DNA was the template used. TCRdb independently ran MiXCR on the reads; one entry per CDR3 protein. There are about 160,000 distinct CDR3 sequences in the sample; 47% occur only once, and approximately 3% lies in the top ten. This CDR3 is 14 amino acids long. The V and J ends lost 5 bases and 6 bases respectively, with 16 bases between them. From germline, CDR1 is SNHLY and CDR2 FYNNEI. This clonotype was counted ten times or more. Its target is unknown. Study results and limitations: It was found that roughly 29 CD8+ CDR3 sequences were shared between patients and controls.

The sequencing input was sorted CD4+, CD8+, or CD8+CD57+ T cells (not recorded which) from PBMCs. The TCR originated in a human donor with aplastic anemia. This chain joins TRBV2 and TRBJ1-1, with D perhaps matching TRBD1 (6 bases). The CDR3 reads CASSREGGFSEAFF. The CDR3 coding sequence is TGTGCCAGCAGTCGAGAGGGGGGGTTCTCTGAAGCTTTCTTT.